This TCR beta chain was captured by sequencing in a study of blood T cell repertoires in COVID-19. Study in general: Italy, Spain and the United States were the sources of the convalescent and acute COVID-19 samples. T cells, B-cell-depleted T cells, or PBMCs supplied cDNA or gDNA.

In the authors' methods: Estimation of nucleated cell counts relied on the amplification of reference gene primers. Clones were read by immunoSEQ multiplex PCR, and TCRdb kept only the in-frame ones, dropping some. The V and J calls and clone size are taken from that table; D and trimming were inferred from the DNA. The table has around 280,000 clones, about nine tenths seen once; the top ten hold about 2.2%. This clone was seen only once. Losses at the gene ends were 6 bases for V and 8 bases for J; bases not matched to a gene: 7. This CDR3 region has 13 residues. Germline CDR1 and CDR2: LNHDA and SQIVND (reference sequence).

Sequenced sample: peripheral blood. The chain employs TRBV19 and TRBJ1-2; 9 bases line up with TRBD1. This TCR came from a woman between 45 and 60 years old who had recovered from COVID-19. CDR3 protein: CASSLQGAEGYTF. CDR3 in DNA: TGTGCCAGTAGCCTACAGGGGGCGGAAGGCTACACCTTC.